This entry features one T cell receptor beta chain sequence. This entry is derived from a study of cytomegalovirus exposure and HLA in healthy donors. PCR used 60 Vbeta primers and 13 Jbeta primers. Only in-frame clones appear in the TCRdb table, and some are missing; sequencing was by immunoSEQ multiplex PCR. The top ten hold roughly 1.9% of the sample, which has 150,000 to 200,000 clones, roughly 70% seen once. The CDR3 runs 14 residues. CDR1 is SNHLY and CDR2 is FYNNEI in the germline V gene. Between the trimmed V and J ends, which lost 5 bases and 2 bases, there was a span of 12 bases. The material sequenced was PBMCs. J is TRBJ1-2 and V is TRBV2; the D gene is possibly TRBD1 (6 bases). The receptor was isolated from a woman aged 25-40 years in good health and CMV-seronegative. CDR3 sequence: CASSPQGLNYGYTF. The CDR3 DNA sequence: TGTGCCAGCAGTCCACAGGGACTAAACTATGGCTACACCTTC.